The rows below give T cell receptor beta chains drawn from one sample of a study of blood T cell repertoires in COVID-19. Some clones are missing from TCRdb's copy, which holds only in-frame ones; the method was immunoSEQ multiplex PCR. This table holds 200,000 to 300,000 clones, 83% found once. Sequenced: PBMCs or T cells enriched from blood (not recorded which). These receptors originate from a woman aged 40 to 49 who had been exposed to COVID-19. Both conserved end residues are part of each CDR3. A D gene is named only where the DNA matches it firmly. A clone size is listed for some rows: how often the clone was seen (once, few, many), or a class if it is expanded.

TRBD1 TRBJ1-1 - TRBV7-9 CASSPETGDITEAFF TGTGCCAGCAGCCCAGAGACAGGGGACATCACTGAAGCTTTCTTT
TRBD1 TRBJ1-2 - TRBV24-1 CATSEGQGAGYGYTF TGTGCCACCAGTGAAGGACAGGGGGCAGGCTATGGCTACACCTTC
TRBD1 TRBJ2-3 - TRBV19 CASSQDRGADTQYF TGTGCCAGTAGCCAGGACAGGGGGGCGGATACGCAGTATTTT
TRBD1 TRBJ1-1 - TRBV29-1 CSADRGSTEAFF TGCAGCGCGGACAGGGGTAGTACTGAAGCTTTCTTT
TRBD1 TRBJ1-1 - TRBV6-2/TRBV6-3 CASSYTGDTEAFF TGTGCCAGCAGTTACACAGGGGACACTGAAGCTTTCTTT
TRBD1 TRBJ1-4 - TRBV9 CASTPLGDSNEKLFF TGTGCCAGCACCCCTTTGGGGGACAGTAATGAAAAACTGTTTTTT
TRBD1 TRBJ1-5 few TRBV7-2 CASSAGTGVGNQPQHF TGTGCCAGCAGCGCAGGGACAGGGGTGGGAAATCAGCCCCAGCATTTT
- TRBJ2-5 - TRBV5-1 CASSHDPPVPGQETQYF TGCGCCAGCAGCCACGATCCTCCGGTCCCAGGCCAAGAGACCCAGTACTTC
- TRBJ2-5 - TRBV7-2 CASSLAGGGETQYF TGTGCCAGCAGCTTAGCGGGGGGTGGAGAGACCCAGTACTTC
TRBD2 TRBJ2-1 few TRBV3-1/TRBV3-2 CASSTRTSGGTQSYNEQFF TGTGCCAGCAGCACCCGGACTAGCGGGGGGACCCAGTCCTACAATGAGCAGTTCTTC
- TRBJ2-5 - TRBV3-1/TRBV3-2 CASSQGTQGETQYF TGTGCCAGCAGCCAAGGGACGCAGGGGGAGACCCAGTACTTC
- TRBJ2-7 - TRBV5-8 CASSSGITYEQYF TGTGCCAGCAGCTCCGGGATTACCTACGAGCAGTACTTC
- TRBJ2-7 - TRBV19 CASSTSRGAGSYEQYF TGTGCCAGTAGTACCTCTCGGGGGGCAGGTTCCTACGAGCAGTACTTC
TRBD1 TRBJ1-1 - TRBV5-1 CASKEGANTEAFF TGCGCCAGCAAGGAGGGGGCGAACACTGAAGCTTTCTTT
- TRBJ2-7 - TRBV9 CASSVGTAVHEQYF TGTGCCAGCAGCGTAGGGACAGCGGTCCACGAGCAGTACTTC
- TRBJ1-5 - TRBV28 CASTPGGVGQPQHF TGTGCCAGCACCCCGGGGGGGGTTGGTCAGCCCCAGCATTTT
- TRBJ2-7 - TRBV5-1 CASSFIQGGSFSYEQYF TGCGCCAGCAGCTTTATCCAGGGGGGCTCCTTTTCCTACGAGCAGTACTTC
- TRBJ2-5 - TRBV19 CASSSAPQGGLRETQYF TGTGCCAGTAGTAGTGCCCCGCAGGGTGGGCTACGGGAGACCCAGTACTTC
TRBD1 TRBJ2-3 - TRBV24-1 CATSDGARQGWGTDTQYF TGTGCCACCAGTGATGGCGCCCGACAGGGGTGGGGTACAGATACGCAGTATTTT
TRBD1 TRBJ2-5 - TRBV9 CASSVRGLEGETQYF TGTGCCAGCAGCGTCAGGGGGCTAGAGGGAGAGACCCAGTACTTC
- TRBJ1-1 - TRBV19 CASRLLMNTEAFF TGTGCCAGTAGGCTCCTAATGAACACTGAAGCTTTCTTT
TRBD1 TRBJ1-1 - TRBV7-8 CASSYSGTGGTEAFF TGTGCCAGCAGCTACTCCGGGACAGGGGGGACTGAAGCTTTCTTT
TRBD1 TRBJ1-2 - TRBV28 CASSSGTGPTFTF TGTGCCAGCAGTTCCGGGACAGGGCCAACGTTTACCTTC
- TRBJ1-6 - TRBV28 CASSLWQVDYSPLHF TGTGCCAGCAGTTTATGGCAGGTGGATTATTCACCCCTCCACTTT
- TRBJ2-1 - TRBV19 CASSIRSRMGQFF TGTGCCAGTAGTATAAGGTCCAGGATGGGGCAGTTCTTC
- TRBJ1-3 once TRBV6-1 CASSEGVGTSGNTIYF TGTGCCAGCAGTGAAGGTGTAGGGACTTCTGGAAACACCATATATTTT
TRBD1 TRBJ2-7 - TRBV11-1 CASSPWGQGHYEQYF TGTGCCAGCAGCCCGTGGGGACAGGGCCACTACGAGCAGTACTTC
TRBD1 TRBJ2-7 - TRBV11-1 CASSLLTGGLNEQYF TGTGCCAGCAGCTTATTAACAGGGGGTTTGAACGAGCAGTACTTC
TRBD2 TRBJ2-1 - TRBV25-1 CASSPVAGHEQFF TGTGCCAGCAGTCCCGTAGCGGGCCATGAGCAGTTCTTC
- TRBJ2-3 once TRBV9 CASSVGPAGTGTDTQYF TGTGCCAGCAGCGTGGGGCCAGCCGGGACTGGTACAGATACGCAGTATTTT
TRBD1 TRBJ1-1 - TRBV6-5 CASRQNRGSHTEAFF TGTGCCAGCAGGCAGAACAGGGGGAGTCACACTGAAGCTTTCTTT
- TRBJ1-1 - TRBV12-3/TRBV12-4 CASRRSAGAFF TGTGCCAGCAGACGGTCCGCGGGAGCTTTCTTT
- TRBJ1-3 - TRBV18 CASSPRGQPRSGNTIYF TGTGCCAGCTCACCGCGAGGACAGCCACGCTCTGGAAACACCATATATTTT
- TRBJ1-6 - TRBV2 CASSEYSGSYNSPLHF TGTGCCAGCAGTGAGTACTCCGGCTCCTATAATTCACCCCTCCACTTT
TRBD1 TRBJ2-7 - TRBV11-2 CASSRTPGQGYEQYF TGTGCCAGCAGCCGAACCCCGGGACAGGGTTACGAGCAGTACTTC
TRBD2 TRBJ2-5 - TRBV5-4 CASSSWTSPPETQYF TGTGCCAGCAGCTCGTGGACTAGCCCCCCAGAGACCCAGTACTTC
- TRBJ1-5 - TRBV6-1 CASSEAVVGGNQPQHF TGTGCCAGCAGTGAAGCGGTGGTCGGGGGGAATCAGCCCCAGCATTTT
- TRBJ2-5 - TRBV4-1 CASSQVPQLETQYF TGCGCCAGCAGCCAAGTACCCCAGTTGGAGACCCAGTACTTC
- TRBJ2-3 - TRBV28 CASSSRRRLDTQYF TGTGCCAGCAGCTCCCGCCGGCGGTTAGATACGCAGTATTTT
TRBD2 TRBJ2-1 once TRBV7-9 CASSRLAGFNEQFF TGTGCCAGCAGCCGACTAGCGGGTTTCAATGAGCAGTTCTTC
- TRBJ1-5 - TRBV6-5 CASQAGPGSNQPQHF TGTGCCAGCCAGGCAGGGCCGGGTAGCAATCAGCCCCAGCATTTT
- TRBJ2-3 - TRBV2 CASSVPGKTSTDTQYF TGTGCCAGCAGTGTCCCGGGGAAAACTTCCACAGATACGCAGTATTTT